The 23 T cell receptor beta chains in this list originate from one sample, sequenced in a study of cytomegalovirus exposure and HLA in healthy donors. PCR amplification relied on 60 Vbeta primers (plus 13 Jbeta primers). The assay was immunoSEQ multiplex PCR, and TCRdb's table has in-frame clones only and misses some. The repertoire consists of 160,000 or so clones, with around 88% occurring once and the leading ten covering 0.75% to 0.95%. The sample taken for sequencing was PBMCs. The receptors come from a woman aged 25 to 39 in good health and CMV-seronegative.

A single count supports this clone. The chain couples TRBV10-3 to TRBJ1-5, with 10 bases identical to TRBD1. This CDR3 contains 14 residues. V was clipped by 0 bases and J by 9 bases; unmatched bases: 2. Germline V lookup: CDR1 ENHRY, CDR2 SYGVKD. The CDR3 DNA reads as TGTGCCATCAGTGAGTCGGGACAGGGGAGGCCCCAGCATTTT. Protein product: CAISESGQGRPQHF.

The genes are TRBV15 and TRBJ2-7, with 13 bases fitting TRBD2. The trim removed 3 bases at V and 6 bases at J, leaving 11 bases unmatched. The CDR3 contains 17 residues. Germline V gene data show CDR1 as LNHNV and CDR2 as YYDKDF (reference sequence). CDR3 coding DNA: TGTGCCACCAGCAGGGGACTAGCGGGGATCCTCCCTGGCGAGCAGTACTTC. Translating gives CATSRGLAGILPGEQYF.

In its sample, this clone was seen a few times. This sequence joins TRBV5-1 and TRBJ2-3, with a weak D call TRBD2 (6 bases). The germline V gene has CDR1 SGHRS and CDR2 YFSETQ. This CDR3 is built from 14 residues. Deletions cut 2 bases from V and 2 bases from J, with 9 bases between. For the CDR3, the DNA is TGCGCCAGCAGCTTCGGGGGTTACACAGATACGCAGTATTTT. Its translation is CASSFGGYTDTQYF.

This rearrangement joins TRBV7-2 to TRBJ1-2; TRBD1 agrees at 11 bases. Germline trimming cut 0 bases from V and 4 bases from J; bases unmatched to any gene: 4. This CDR3 has 16 amino acids. Germline CDR1 and CDR2: SGHTA and FQGNSA. CDR3 nucleotide sequence: TGTGCCAGCAGCTTAGCTCCCGGACAGGGGGCCTATGGCTACACCTTC. It is translated as CASSLAPGQGAYGYTF. The complete variable domain, with remaining parts taken from reference TRBV7-2 and TRBJ1-2, reads GAGVSQSPSNKVTEKGKDVELRCDPISGHTALYWYRQSLGQGLEFLIYFQGNSAPDKSGLPSDRFSAERTGGSVSTLTIQRTQQEDSAVYLCASSLAPGQGAYGYTFGSGTRLTVV.

In this sample, this clone turned up once. This chain connects TRBV28 to TRBJ2-1; D not certain. This CDR3 contains 13 residues. The V end lost 1 base, the J end lost 12 bases, and 13 bases lay between the germline ends. Germline lookup yields CDR1 MDHEN and CDR2 SYDVKM. CDR3 DNA: TGTGCCAGCAGTTTATCCCAGGCCAACGGGCAGTTCTTC. Protein product: CASSLSQANGQFF.

The V call is TRBV4-2, the J call TRBJ2-3; the D gene is possibly TRBD1 (5 bases). V was cut by 4 bases and J by 0 bases, with 8 bases left in between. The CDR3 has 14 residues. From germline, CDR1 is LGHNA and CDR2 YNFKEQ. The CDR3: CASSPDISTDTQYF. The CDR3 DNA reads TGTGCCAGCAGCCCGGACATTAGCACAGATACGCAGTATTTT.

The V and J genes are TRBV19 and TRBJ1-1; a possible D gene is TRBD1 (6 bases). The CDR3 is made up of 14 amino acids. V lost 4 bases, J lost 2 bases, and 11 bases lay in between. Germline V lookup: CDR1 LNHDA, CDR2 SQIVND (reference sequence). CDR3 DNA: TGTGCCAGTAGTAGGACAGTCAGCAACACTGAAGCTTTCTTT. Translating it yields CASSRTVSNTEAFF. Drawing the rest from reference TRBV19 and TRBJ1-1, the complete variable domain is DGGITQSPKYLFRKEGQNVTLSCEQNLNHDAMYWYRQDPGQGLRLIYYSQIVNDFQKGDIAEGYSVSREKKESFPLTVTSAQKNPTAFYLCASSRTVSNTEAFFGQGTRLTVV.

This rearrangement joins TRBV28 to TRBJ1-4; D uncertain. CDR3 length equals 12 residues. Per germline, CDR1 MDHEN and CDR2 SYDVKM. V dropped 6 bases and J dropped 5 bases, with 7 bases sitting between them. CDR3 sequence reads: CASRRINEKLFF. The CDR3 DNA follows: TGTGCCAGCAGGCGAATAAATGAAAAACTGTTTTTT. The variable domain in full, with the rest retrieved from reference TRBV28 and TRBJ1-4, is DVKVTQSSRYLVKRTGEKVFLECVQDMDHENMFWYRQDPGLGLRLIYFSYDVKMKEKGDIPEGYSVSREKKERFSLILESASTNQTSMYLCASRRINEKLFFGSGTQLSVL.

This sequence joins TRBV28 and TRBJ2-7; D is ambiguous. Germline CDR1 and CDR2: MDHEN and SYDVKM. The CDR3 extends over 17 amino acids. The ends were cut back, 4 bases at V and 2 bases at J, with 21 bases in the middle. This chain's CDR3 is CASSSSPSLSTTYEQYF. The CDR3 DNA is TGTGCCAGCAGTTCATCTCCCTCACTCTCCACTACCTACGAGCAGTACTTC.

V gene TRBV7-9 combines with J gene TRBJ2-3, with 9 bases lining up with TRBD1. The CDR3 sequence is 11 residues long. The germline gives CDR1 SEHNR, CDR2 FQNEAQ (reference sequence). V was pared by 4 bases and J by 10 bases, with 0 bases of the junction left unmatched. CDR3 amino acids: CASSWTGAQYF. The CDR3, as DNA: TGTGCCAGCAGCTGGACAGGGGCGCAGTATTTT.

The V gene is TRBV28, the J gene TRBJ1-1; 7 nucleotides align to TRBD1. V shed 6 bases, J shed 10 bases, and the junction held 11 bases outside the gene matches. The V gene's germline CDR1 is MDHEN and CDR2 SYDVKM. The CDR3 is made up of 13 amino acids. CDR3 DNA sequence: TGTGCCAGCAGCCTTACACAGGGGCGCGGAGCTTTCTTT. It is translated as CASSLTQGRGAFF. Drawing the rest from reference TRBV28 and TRBJ1-1, the complete variable domain is DVKVTQSSRYLVKRTGEKVFLECVQDMDHENMFWYRQDPGLGLRLIYFSYDVKMKEKGDIPEGYSVSREKKERFSLILESASTNQTSMYLCASSLTQGRGAFFGQGTRLTVV.

This chain links TRBV4-1 with TRBJ1-4, with TRBD1 identical over 8 bases. V shed 1 base, J shed 7 bases, and the junction held 5 bases outside the gene matches. CDR3 length equals 15 residues. The V gene's germline CDR1 is MGHRA and CDR2 YSYEKL. The CDR3 spells CASSQGQGRGEKLFF. CDR3 DNA: TGCGCCAGCAGCCAAGGACAGGGGAGGGGTGAAAAACTGTTTTTT.

Note on this clone: Other DNA sequences in the same sample also yield this CDR3. This chain uses TRBV7-3 with TRBJ1-1; D possibly corresponds to TRBD1 (5 bases). Germline lookup yields CDR1 SGHTA and CDR2 FQGTGA. The ends were cut back, 3 bases at V and 2 bases at J, with 7 bases in the middle. The CDR3 runs to 13 residues. This chain's CDR3 is CASSLQGNTEAFF. The CDR3, as DNA: TGTGCCAGCAGCTTGCAGGGTAACACTGAAGCTTTCTTT.

The genes are TRBV6-6 and TRBJ1-1; D uncertain. In germline, CDR1 is MNHNY, CDR2 SVGAGI (reference sequence). The CDR3 is 15 residues long. Trimming took off 4 bases at V and 1 base at J, with 13 bases between the two ends. The CDR3 here is CASSFVTPRNTEAFF. In DNA form, the CDR3 reads TGTGCCAGCAGTTTCGTGACCCCTAGGAACACTGAAGCTTTCTTT.

The chain has TRBV4-1 and TRBJ1-2; the D gene is possibly TRBD1 (6 bases). Germline V gene sequence: CDR1 MGHRA, CDR2 YSYEKL. The CDR3 runs to 14 residues. V gave up 2 bases and J gave up 3 bases, with 10 bases separating them. CDR3 in DNA: TGCGCCAGCAGCCAACTCGGGACATACTATGGCTACACCTTC. This codes for CASSQLGTYYGYTF.

The CDR3 here is CASSPRPGQETQYF. In DNA form, the CDR3 reads TGTGCCAGCTCACCACGCCCAGGGCAAGAGACCCAGTACTTC. The V call is TRBV18, the J call TRBJ2-5; D is possibly TRBD1 (5 bases). V lost 1 base, J lost 2 bases, and 8 bases lay in between. Per the germline V gene, CDR1 is KGHSH and CDR2 is LQKENI. This CDR3 spans 14 amino acids.

The chain recombines TRBV6-1 with TRBJ2-3, with D perhaps matching TRBD2 (5 bases). This CDR3 contains 15 residues. Trimming cost V 1 base and J 0 bases, with 8 bases left between them. The germline gives CDR1 MNHNS, CDR2 SASEGT. CDR3 sequence: CASSEVGMSTDTQYF. The DNA of the CDR3 is TGTGCCAGCAGTGAAGTCGGGATGAGCACAGATACGCAGTATTTT.

V gene TRBV29-1 combines with J gene TRBJ2-7; 7 bases line up with TRBD1. V shed 8 bases, J shed 4 bases, and the junction held 8 bases outside the gene matches. This CDR3 spans 12 amino acids. The germline gives CDR1 SQVTM, CDR2 ANQGSEA. In DNA, the CDR3 is TGCAGCCTACGGGACAGCGAATACGAGCAGTACTTC. It specifies CSLRDSEYEQYF.

This sequence joins TRBV5-1 and TRBJ2-7; TRBD2 aligns across 9 bases. CDR3 length: 16 amino acids. J lost 2 bases, V lost 0 bases, and 6 bases had no gene match. Germline V gene lookup returns CDR1 SGHRS and CDR2 YFSETQ. CDR3 protein: CASSLAGTSRAYEQYF. The CDR3 DNA is TGCGCCAGCAGCTTGGCCGGGACTAGCCGCGCCTACGAGCAGTACTTC.

Only one count was recorded for this clone. The rearrangement joins TRBV4-3 to TRBJ2-2; TRBD1 aligns across 7 bases. The CDR3 sequence is 15 residues long. Germline CDR1 reads LGHNA; CDR2 reads YSLEER. Trimming took 1 base from V and 5 from J; bases not matched to a gene: 4. CDR3 in DNA: TGCGCCAGCAGCCAAGGGACAGGTCAAACCGGGGAGCTGTTTTTT. It specifies CASSQGTGQTGELFF.

This clone was found a few times. The V and J genes are TRBV2 and TRBJ1-1; TRBD1 matches 9 bases. Losses at the gene ends were 2 bases for V and 7 bases for J; bases not matched to a gene: 5. The V gene's germline CDR1 is SNHLY and CDR2 FYNNEI. The CDR3 is made up of 14 amino acids. The CDR3 nucleotides are TGTGCCAGCAGTGAAAGGGGACAGGGAGGTGAAGCTTTCTTT. Protein product: CASSERGQGGEAFF.

This chain uses TRBV2 with TRBJ2-6; 8 bases fit TRBD1. Germline values: CDR1 SNHLY, CDR2 FYNNEI. This CDR3 is built from 17 residues. With V trimmed by 9 bases and J by 0 bases, 10 bases remained unmatched. In DNA form, the CDR3 reads TGTGCCAGAACACCGGGACAGGCTTCCTCTGGGGCCAACGTCCTGACTTTC. Its translation: CARTPGQASSGANVLTF.

The sample holds one count of this clone. This chain connects TRBV19 to TRBJ1-1; D is perhaps TRBD1 (5 bases). This CDR3 has 14 residues. V gave up 6 bases and J gave up 11 bases, with 22 bases separating them. In germline, CDR1 is LNHDA, CDR2 SQIVND (reference sequence). The CDR3 nucleotides read TGTGCCAGTAGCGGGGGTGCCGCGGGGTTGGGGGCTTTCTTT. This translates into CASSGGAAGLGAFF.